This T cell receptor (beta chain) stems from a study of T cell responses to AZD1222 COVID-19 vaccine. Overall study results and limits: Clonal diversity may have been underestimated, and the donors were mostly white British, with more females than males. No repertoire was sampled before or during the peak T cell response, only after it. CD4 TCRs covered the whole spike, strongest at regions 160-218 and 743-854.

Second doses that came at about 4 or about 12 weeks were put together. Trimming stripped 3 bases from V and 6 bases from J, with 15 bases between. From germline, CDR1 is SGHDT and CDR2 YYEEEE. This CDR3 spans 14 amino acids. Libraries were prepared by immunoSEQ multiplex PCR; TCRdb keeps only in-frame clonotypes and omits some of them. In the table there are over 50,000 clones, roughly four fifths of which are singletons. This clone was seen a few times. Its specificity is not known. V is TRBV5-6 and J is TRBJ1-2; D remains ambiguous. The receptor was isolated from an adult who received the AZD1222 COVID-19 vaccine. The material sequenced was peripheral blood, taken 28 days after the second AZD1222 dose. For the CDR3, the DNA is TGTGCCAGCAGCTGGGTCGGCCCCACCGATGGCTACACCTTC. Protein: CASSWVGPTDGYTF.